The 21 T cell receptor beta chains below were found in one sample sequenced in a study of blood T cells in healthy people across ages. A second about 7 to 11 cycle PCR used barcoded and J-beta primers. Each CDR3 protein is one row after TCRdb ran MiXCR on the 5' RACE reads. Seen here are hundreds of thousands of distinct CDR3 sequences, 35% to 50% observed once, and the top ten hold 30%. The sequencing sample was made of blood. Every receptor here comes from a man of 80 years or more in good health.

The CDR3 is CASKRDPSTDTQYF. The CDR3 DNA reads as TGCGCCAGCAAACGGGACCCGAGCACAGATACGCAGTATTTT. The chain employs TRBV5-1 and TRBJ2-3; D could derive from TRBD1 or TRBD2 (5 bases each). The CDR3 covers 14 residues. Per the germline V gene, CDR1 is SGHRS and CDR2 is YFSETQ. Trimming took 6 bases from V and 0 from J, leaving 11 bases between them.

This chain links TRBV6-5 with TRBJ2-3; no definite D call. Trimming removed 5 bases at V and 0 bases at J, with 12 bases between. CDR3 length equals 15 residues. Germline CDR1 reads MNHEY; CDR2 reads SVGAGI. The CDR3 is CASSLRAGSTDTQYF. CDR3 bases: TGTGCCAGCAGTCTACGGGCAGGAAGCACAGATACGCAGTATTTT.

This clonotype has a single count. The junction departs from germline at one end; a sequencing error may be responsible. The CDR3 coding sequence is TGTGCCAGCATACGACGCCCTCGAAACACAGGTACGCAGTATTTT. Amino acid sequence: CASIRRPRNTGTQYF. The rearrangement links TRBV6-2 or TRBV6-3 to TRBJ2-3, with D possibly TRBD1 on 5 matching bases. The CDR3 sequence is 15 residues long. Looked up from germline, CDR1 is MNHEY and CDR2 is SVGEGT.

The V gene is TRBV5-1, the J gene TRBJ1-5, with 12 nucleotides matching TRBD1. CDR3 length: 15 amino acids. Germline CDR1 SGHRS, CDR2 YFSETQ. The V and J ends lost 3 bases and 7 bases, in that order; junction bases with no gene match: 5. CDR3 in DNA: TGCGCCAGCAGCTGGGGGACAGGGGGCACCCAGCCCCAGCATTTT. Its protein is CASSWGTGGTQPQHF.

This clonotype came up a few times. The chain couples TRBV4-3 to TRBJ2-1; D uncertain. CDR3 size: 14 residues. The germline V gene has CDR1 LGHNA and CDR2 YSLEER. Trimming took off 3 bases at V and 5 bases at J, with 11 bases between the two ends. The CDR3 DNA sequence: TGCGCCAGCAGCCAGTCCATGTTCGACAATGAGCAGTTCTTC. Amino acids: CASSQSMFDNEQFF.

This clonotype came up many times. The CDR3 coding sequence is TGTGCCAGCAGCCATCGCGGGACTAGTCTTGGCAATGAGCAGTTCTTC. Amino acid sequence: CASSHRGTSLGNEQFF. The chain is built from TRBV14 and TRBJ2-1; 8 nucleotides agree with TRBD2. V lost 3 bases and J lost 6; bases outside the gene matches: 10. Germline CDR1 SGHDN, CDR2 FVKESK. The CDR3 spans 16 residues.

The chain employs TRBV6-1 and TRBJ1-6, with 10 bases lining up with TRBD1. The CDR3 spans 12 residues. V was pared by 8 bases and J by 9 bases, with 1 base of the junction left unmatched. The V gene's germline CDR1 is MNHNS and CDR2 SASEGT. The CDR3: CASWTGGSPLHF. CDR3 sequence (DNA): TGTGCCAGCTGGACAGGGGGTTCACCCCTCCACTTT.

This chain joins TRBV28 and TRBJ2-7, with TRBD2 identical over 9 bases. From germline, CDR1 is MDHEN and CDR2 SYDVKM. The junction had 9 bases not matched to a gene; V was cut back by 1 base and J by 5 bases. The CDR3 has 16 amino acids. CDR3 bases: TGTGCCAGCAGTTTATTGGGTGTAGCGGGAGCGGACGAGCAGTACTTC. It is translated as CASSLLGVAGADEQYF.

Comment on this clonotype: A read error is possible here, since a much larger clone lies one base away. The CDR3 DNA is TGCGCCAGCAGCCTAACCGGGACGGCGAATCAGCCCCAGCATTTT. This encodes CASSLTGTANQPQHF. The chain is built from TRBV4-3 and TRBJ1-5; TRBD1 is a possible D gene (5 bases). The V gene lost 4 bases and the J gene lost 4 bases, with 14 bases spanning the gap. The CDR3 loop spans 15 amino acids. Per the germline V gene, CDR1 is LGHNA and CDR2 is YSLEER.

V gene TRBV7-8 combines with J gene TRBJ2-1; tentatively, D is TRBD1 (6 bases). Trimming removed 5 bases at V and 0 bases at J, with 11 bases between. CDR3 length equals 15 residues. CDR1 SGHVS and CDR2 FQNEAQ come from the germline V gene. The CDR3 sequence is CASSRGTPSYNEQFF. The CDR3 DNA follows: TGTGCCAGCAGCCGAGGGACACCCTCCTACAATGAGCAGTTCTTC.

The chain is built from TRBV9 and TRBJ2-3, with TRBD2 matching 7 bases. Trimming took 0 bases from V and 4 from J; bases not matched to a gene: 5. CDR3 size: 15 residues. CDR1 is SGDLS and CDR2 is YYNGEE in the germline V gene. The CDR3 region has the DNA TGTGCCAGCAGCGTAGCTCGAGCGGGGCCAGATACGCAGTATTTT. Translation: CASSVARAGPDTQYF.

There are many counts of this clonotype. The J gene is TRBJ2-1, the V gene TRBV7-2, with TRBD2 matching 10 bases. Trimming cost V 6 bases and J 3 bases; bases outside gene matches: 5. This CDR3 has 15 residues. The germline gives CDR1 SGHTA, CDR2 FQGNSA. CDR3 residues: CASSPGTSDYNEQFF. The CDR3 region has the DNA TGTGCCAGCAGTCCCGGGACTAGCGACTACAATGAGCAGTTCTTC.

The CDR3 nucleotides read TGTGCCAGCAGACCGGACAGGACTACCGGGGAGCTGTTTTTT. It is translated as CASRPDRTTGELFF. V gene TRBV11-2 combines with J gene TRBJ2-2, with 7 bases matching TRBD1. With V trimmed by 6 bases and J by 5 bases, 6 bases remained unmatched. From germline, CDR1 is SGHAT and CDR2 FQNNGV. This CDR3 spans 14 amino acids.

This clonotype was seen more than once but under ten times. The rearrangement joins TRBV28 to TRBJ2-5, with D maybe TRBD1 (5 bases). Between the trimmed V and J ends, which lost 2 bases and 5 bases, there was a span of 12 bases. Germline V gives CDR1 MDHEN, CDR2 SYDVKM. The CDR3 sequence is 14 residues long. DNA of the CDR3: TGTGCCAGCAGTTTACACAGGACCCCGGAGACCCAGTACTTC. Amino acid sequence: CASSLHRTPETQYF.

The chain recombines TRBV20-1 with TRBJ1-2; tentative D call: TRBD1 (6 bases). V was trimmed by 4 bases and J by 8 bases, leaving 20 bases between them. The CDR3 spans 14 residues. CDR1 is DFQATT and CDR2 is SNEGSKA in the germline V gene (reference sequence). CDR3 residues: CSATEGQTKRGYTF. The CDR3, as DNA: TGCAGTGCTACTGAGGGACAAACGAAAAGAGGCTACACCTTC.

The chain employs TRBV20-1 and TRBJ2-7; 12 positions match TRBD1. The CDR3 loop spans 16 amino acids. J lost 1 base, V lost 1 base, and 5 bases had no gene match. The germline V gene encodes CDR1 DFQATT and CDR2 SNEGSKA (reference sequence). CDR3 amino acids: CSARAGTGGASYEQYF. CDR3 bases: TGCAGTGCTAGAGCCGGGACAGGGGGCGCGTCCTACGAGCAGTACTTC.

This rearrangement joins TRBV4-3 to TRBJ2-3, with D maybe TRBD2 (5 bases). The length of the CDR3 is 13 residues. Between the trimmed V and J ends, which lost 5 bases and 2 bases, there was a span of 8 bases. CDR1 and CDR2 from the germline V gene are LGHNA and YSLEER. The CDR3 protein is CASSGGNTDTQYF. The CDR3 DNA is TGCGCCAGCAGCGGAGGTAACACAGATACGCAGTATTTT.

The chain links TRBV11-2 to TRBJ2-1; D remains ambiguous. The CDR3 loop spans 14 amino acids. V lost 7 bases, J lost 4 bases, and 14 bases lay in between. Germline loops: CDR1 SGHAT, CDR2 FQNNGV. CDR3 in DNA: TGTGCCAGCACAACTAATCAACAATACAATGAGCAGTTCTTC. It translates to CASTTNQQYNEQFF.

This clonotype was detected a few times. CDR3 nucleotides: TGCGCCAGCAGCCAAGTCGGGCGGGGAGGGGAGCTGTTTTTT. It translates to CASSQVGRGGELFF. The chain uses TRBV4-3 and TRBJ2-2, with D perhaps TRBD2 (6 bases). Trimming removed 1 base at V and 8 bases at J, with 11 bases between. Germline V gene lookup returns CDR1 LGHNA and CDR2 YSLEER. This CDR3 has 14 residues.

The rearrangement joins TRBV24-1 to TRBJ2-2; 9 bases are shared with TRBD1. This CDR3 has 16 amino acids. After removal of 3 bases from V and 6 bases from J, the junction contained 7 bases not matched to a gene. The germline V gene encodes CDR1 KGHDR and CDR2 SFDVKD. In DNA, the CDR3 is TGTGCCACCAGTGATGACGGACAGGGGCGAGCCGGGGAGCTGTTTTTT. Amino acids: CATSDDGQGRAGELFF.

The rearrangement uses TRBV20-1 and TRBJ1-1; D is undetermined. This CDR3 has 12 residues. Germline loops: CDR1 DFQATT, CDR2 SNEGSKA (reference sequence). V lost 7 bases to trimming and J lost 1 base, with 10 bases between them. DNA of the CDR3: TGCAGTGGCATCCGTGGGAACACTGAAGCTTTCTTT. It is translated as CSGIRGNTEAFF.